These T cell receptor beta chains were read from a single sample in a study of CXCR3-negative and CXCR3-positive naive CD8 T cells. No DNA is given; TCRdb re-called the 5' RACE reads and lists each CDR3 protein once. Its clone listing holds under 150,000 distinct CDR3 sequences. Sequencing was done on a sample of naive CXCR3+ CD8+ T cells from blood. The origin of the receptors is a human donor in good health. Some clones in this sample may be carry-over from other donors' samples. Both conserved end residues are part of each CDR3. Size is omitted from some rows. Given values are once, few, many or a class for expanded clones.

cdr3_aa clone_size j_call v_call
CSARGEGHNGYTF NA TRBJ1-2 TRBV20-1
CASSGTYYEQYF NA TRBJ2-7 TRBV14
CASSLVVTPNTGELFF NA TRBJ2-2 TRBV7-6
CASSQGVPIRTEAFF NA TRBJ1-1 TRBV4-3
CASSFRQAQHTGDEQFF NA TRBJ2-1 TRBV5-1
CSVDQGNSGANVLTF NA TRBJ2-6 TRBV29-1
CASSMSSGGNEQFF NA TRBJ2-1 TRBV7-2
CASSLGGGGGDEQFF NA TRBJ2-1 TRBV7-9
CACLRVVSYNEQFF NA TRBJ2-1 TRBV30
CATSKDRSTNYGYTF medium-sized TRBJ1-2 TRBV15
CASSTGTSDYETQYF NA TRBJ2-5 TRBV6-2/TRBV6-3
CASRHYLRQGPRGTDTQYF NA TRBJ2-3 TRBV2
CSATHSNRDTYEQYF NA TRBJ2-7 TRBV20-1
CASSAPTLNTEAFF NA TRBJ1-1 TRBV12-3/TRBV12-4
CASKPPGDEQFF NA TRBJ2-1 TRBV12-3/TRBV12-4
CSVETQRTEAFF NA TRBJ1-1 TRBV29-1
CASSDSASTEAFF NA TRBJ1-1 TRBV6-4
CASGWDRVYEQYF NA TRBJ2-7 TRBV6-2/TRBV6-3
CSTPGQRSTEAFF NA TRBJ1-1 TRBV29-1
CASSLGGAYSNQPQHF NA TRBJ1-5 TRBV7-9
CASSEDGGGPHNEQFF NA TRBJ2-1 TRBV2
CASSQDGRGETQYF NA TRBJ2-5 TRBV3-1
CASSLGAGDQPQHF NA TRBJ1-5 TRBV5-1
CASSLGDTTVNTGELFF NA TRBJ2-2 TRBV13
CAIPRDSNFNEQFF NA TRBJ2-1 TRBV6-1
CSAGQGANMNTEAFF NA TRBJ1-1 TRBV20-1
CASSPGQGGYEQYF NA TRBJ2-7 TRBV3-1
CASSQDLPGEYSNQPQHF NA TRBJ1-5 TRBV3-1
CASSRGLGGGDTQYF NA TRBJ2-3 TRBV7-7
CSAQTGGTEAFF NA TRBJ1-1 TRBV29-1
CASSLSRGDTEAFF NA TRBJ1-1 TRBV12-3/TRBV12-4
CASSQEWMTDTQYF NA TRBJ2-3 TRBV4-3
CASSYVREVQPQHF NA TRBJ1-5 TRBV6-2/TRBV6-3
CAISELYRGSEQFF NA TRBJ2-1 TRBV10-3
CASSQGDQPQHF NA TRBJ1-5 TRBV7-9
CASSSSTGDLSEGYTF NA TRBJ1-2 TRBV7-9
CASSVALDRGGYTGELFF NA TRBJ2-2 TRBV9
CASSFLDTGNYGYTF NA TRBJ1-2 TRBV28
CASSLLGMLAGDYEQYF NA TRBJ2-7 TRBV28
CASSLNYEQYF NA TRBJ2-7 TRBV7-9
CASSYSARNEQFF NA TRBJ2-1 TRBV6-2/TRBV6-3
CSARGFSSGGTDTQYF NA TRBJ2-3 TRBV20-1
CASSQAERLQETQYF NA TRBJ2-5 TRBV4-2
CASSWNRLQTYEQYF NA TRBJ2-7 TRBV5-6
CASSLGPRTVEQFF NA TRBJ2-1 TRBV7-2
CASSYVPGAYEQYF NA TRBJ2-7 TRBV28
CASSQDWSYEQYF NA TRBJ2-7 TRBV4-1
CASSLLLAGATYEQYF NA TRBJ2-7 TRBV7-9
CSVVGGVSSYEQYF NA TRBJ2-7 TRBV29-1
CSVRRGSLNEQFF NA TRBJ2-1 TRBV29-1
CASSVGSSGSRNEQFF NA TRBJ2-1 TRBV9
CASSYPDYRDTEAFF NA TRBJ1-1 TRBV6-2/TRBV6-3
CASSFDSGNTGELFF NA TRBJ2-2 TRBV5-1
CASSSNRLETYEQYF NA TRBJ2-7 TRBV7-8
CSAELGSSTEAFF NA TRBJ1-1 TRBV29-1
CAWSVLLDHYEQYF NA TRBJ2-7 TRBV30
CASSTGQGVENEQFF NA TRBJ2-1 TRBV12-3/TRBV12-4